Given below is one T cell receptor beta chain in context. Its target is not known. Measured with immunoSEQ multiplex PCR; TCRdb has only the in-frame clones, and not every one. Here the sample spans more than 55,000 clones, 89% being singletons. These data come from a study of OX40 agonist ivuxolimab in advanced cancers. Study results and limitations: The antigen specificity of the peripheral T cells (those that were expanded) was not determined.

Specimen: CD4+ or CD8+ T cells sorted from blood, collected in a trial of the OX40 agonist ivuxolimab. The sequence was obtained from an adult with an advanced solid tumor such as melanoma, head and neck, liver or kidney cancer.

CDR3 residues: CSVEALQGNYGYTF. The CDR3, as DNA: TGCAGCGTTGAAGCGCTACAGGGTAACTATGGCTACACCTTC. The J gene is TRBJ1-2, the V gene TRBV29-1, with D maybe TRBD1 (6 bases). The CDR3 sequence is 14 residues long. Trimming shortened V by 1 base and J by 1 base, and 10 bases separated the two germline ends. Germline V CDR1 and CDR2: SQVTM, ANQGSEA.